This T cell receptor beta chain was recorded in a study of T cells after yellow fever vaccination (dated by TCRdb to the late 2010s). Background for the entire study: Staining for CD3, CD45RA, CCR7 and CD95 was used to sort memory subsets (EM, EMRA, CM and Tscm) on a BD FACS Aria III. The cohort comprised two healthy male donors, one aged 18 to 29 and one aged 30 to 39 years. Libraries from fractions with low cell numbers were prepared with the SMART-Seq v4 Ultra Low Input RNA kit. Bulk PBMC replicates and cell subsets were isolated from blood drawn at multiple timepoints before and after both primary and secondary immunization. Memory subsets were sorted on days 0, 15 and 45 and at 18 months following primary vaccination, and on days 0, 15 and 45 following the 30-year booster. To track T-cell clones before and after primary and booster YFV17D yellow fever vaccination, bulk TCR alpha and beta repertoires were sequenced longitudinally.

Explained via the paper, the treatment or condition label denotes: live attenuated yellow fever vaccine strain. A standard Ficoll-Paque protocol was used to isolate PBMCs from peripheral blood. The RNeasy Micro Kit was used to extract RNA from sorted memory subsets. The CDR3 runs 16 amino acids, cysteine and phenylalanine included. The sequence is cut down to CDR3 DNA, 48 bases in frame from base 1. Trimmed from V: 4 bases; trimmed from J: 13 bases; junction bases lacking a gene match: 14. As encoded in the germline V gene (reference sequence), CDR1 is SEHNR while CDR2 is FQNEAQ. General conclusions and limits of the study: A small fraction of clonotypes showed up in both the CD4 and CD8 compartments, probably as a result of convergent recombination. On day 0, almost all vaccine-responding clonotypes were below detection in the sorted memory subsets. The secondary T-cell response was found to be weaker but faster than the primary response, with a peak reached on day 5 rather than on day 15. After the booster, most of the clones that had expanded following primary vaccination were detected again (approximately 95% of CD4 and 80% to 90% of CD8), which suggests that memory was broadly maintained. FACS-sorted repertoires could contain abundant contaminating clonotypes from the bulk population, so computational filtering was required. Because only a couple of donors were included in the study, the extent to which the findings can be generalized is limited.

TCR cDNA was made using 5'RACE template switching, a step that added a universal primer site and unique molecular identifiers. Priming of cDNA synthesis was performed from both the TCR alpha and TCR beta constant segments. Two PCR steps were used to amplify libraries, with sample barcodes and sequencing adapters being added in the second step. Sequencing of libraries was performed on Illumina HiSeq 2500 (2x100 bp) or NovaSeq (2x150 bp). Concerning the study's data processing: MIGEC handled demultiplexing of reads and collapsing into UMI consensus sequences, while MiXCR performed V(D)J alignment. Using edgeR on replicate PBMC samples, clonotypes were called vaccine-responding if FDR was below 0.01 and the log2 fold change was above 5 up to day 15. Each bulk clonotype was labeled CD4 or CD8 based on which sequenced repertoire, CD4 or CD8, contained the clonotype at higher abundance. To estimate the distribution of each clone across memory phenotypes, clonotype frequencies in memory subsets were weighted by FACS-sorted cell numbers. TCRdb took the public reads, trimmed them with fastp at Q25, ran MiXCR for clone calling and kept in-frame beta chains. Rows are combined by CDR3 protein, so each entry shows the most common genes and DNA. None of the V and J calls come from the authors' own analysis; TCRdb made them. This sample lists under 50,000 distinct CDR3 sequences; 5.5% to 7.5% were detected once. Around 9.3% of the sample belongs to the ten largest clones.

The sample holds many counts of this clonotype. No base quality values were provided; no much bigger clone lies one nucleotide off. Specimen: PBMCs, either bulk or a sorted T-cell subset (CD4+, CD8+, memory, or dextramer-sorted; not recorded which), collected 45 days after the yellow fever booster vaccination. This TCR was sampled from a young man who received the YFV17D yellow fever vaccine. The rearrangement joined TRBV7-9 to TRBJ2-1, with TRBD2 identical over 12 junction bases. The CDR3 region reads CASSSSAGLAGGPQFF. The sequenced DNA: TGTGCCAGCAGCTCCTCAGCTGGGCTAGCGGGAGGGCCTCAGTTCTTC.